Below are 26 T cell receptor beta chains sequenced from a single sample in a study of blood T cells in healthy people across ages. Together with a sample-barcoded 5' primer, a J-beta primer mix was included in a second PCR lasting about 7 to 11 cycles. TCRdb reprocessed the 5' RACE reads with MiXCR, giving one entry per CDR3 protein. Found here are 500,000 to 550,000 distinct CDR3 sequences, approximately 25% of them singletons; the top ten hold approximately 10%. These data were also reused for a study on T cells of mothers and their children.

Sequencing was performed on blood. The origin of the receptors is a boy aged 5-17 years in good health.

This clonotype was counted a few times. This chain connects TRBV5-1 to TRBJ1-2; 7 bases agree with TRBD1. V lost 4 bases, J lost 7 bases, and 7 bases stayed unmatched. CDR3 length: 13 residues. The germline gives CDR1 SGHRS, CDR2 YFSETQ. The CDR3 loop reads CASSLNRGTGYTF. The CDR3, as DNA: TGCGCCAGCAGCCTAAACAGGGGAACTGGCTACACCTTC.

Only a few counts were recorded for this clonotype. This rearrangement joins TRBV13 to TRBJ2-7; tentatively, D is TRBD1 (5 bases). This CDR3 is built from 15 residues. Looked up from germline, CDR1 is PRHDT and CDR2 is FYEKMQ (reference sequence). The germline V and J ends were trimmed by 2 bases and 2 bases, with 13 bases remaining between them. CDR3 sequence: CASSLRGGRAYEQYF. The CDR3 DNA follows: TGTGCCAGCAGCTTAAGGGGCGGCAGGGCCTACGAGCAGTACTTC. The full variable domain, completed using reference TRBV13 and TRBJ2-7, is AAGVIQSPRHLIKEKRETATLKCYPIPRHDTVYWYQQGPGQDPQFLISFYEKMQSDKGSIPDRFSAQQFSDYHSELNMSSLELGDSALYFCASSLRGGRAYEQYFGPGTRLTVT.

This clonotype was seen a single time. This sequence joins TRBV7-2 and TRBJ2-1; a possible D gene is TRBD1 (5 bases). This CDR3 is 14 amino acids long. The germline CDR1 and CDR2 sequences are SGHTA and FQGNSA. The V end lost 1 base, the J end lost 12 bases, and 16 bases lay between the germline ends. This CDR3 is CASSLELVGHSQFF. The CDR3 DNA reads TGTGCCAGCAGCTTAGAGTTAGTCGGACATTCGCAGTTCTTC.

The chain joins TRBV28 to TRBJ2-7; 8 bases match TRBD1. The V gene's germline CDR1 is MDHEN and CDR2 SYDVKM. The CDR3 totals 14 residues. With V trimmed by 3 bases and J by 2 bases, 3 bases remained unmatched. This chain's CDR3 is CASSFRDRTYEQYF. In DNA, the CDR3 is TGTGCCAGCAGTTTCCGGGACAGGACCTACGAGCAGTACTTC.

The chain joins TRBV20-1 to TRBJ1-6; 7 positions match TRBD1. The ends lost 6 bases at V and 6 bases at J; junction bases unmatched: 14. This CDR3 spans 16 amino acids. CDR1 and CDR2 (germline): DFQATT, SNEGSKA (reference sequence). CDR3 nucleotide sequence: TGCAGTGCCTTGACCCTCGGAGCAGGGGGTAATTCACCCCTCCACTTT. Its protein product is CSALTLGAGGNSPLHF.

The V call is TRBV7-6, the J call TRBJ2-5; 9 bases fit TRBD1. The CDR3 contains 19 residues. V dropped 0 bases and J dropped 2; count of bases not matched to a gene: 13. Germline V gene data show CDR1 as SGHVS and CDR2 as FNYEAQ. The CDR3 DNA reads as TGTGCCAGCAGCTTAGCCAGAAGAAGGACAGGGGTATATCAAGAGACCCAGTACTTC. As protein: CASSLARRRTGVYQETQYF.

J is TRBJ1-6 and V is TRBV4-3; D unresolved. Trimming took off 2 bases at V and 10 bases at J, with 15 bases between the two ends. Germline CDR1 is LGHNA and CDR2 is YSLEER. The CDR3 is 15 amino acids. CDR3 residues: CASSQFNKRRSPLHF. For the CDR3, the DNA is TGCGCCAGCAGCCAATTTAACAAAAGGAGGTCACCCCTCCACTTT.

On this clonotype itself: As the CDR3 is not closed by the conserved phenylalanine or tryptophan, this likely results from a read error. The CDR3 reads CASGPPGVQETQYL. CDR3 coding DNA: TGTGCCAGCGGACCCCCAGGGGTCCAAGAGACCCAGTACCTC. J is TRBJ2-5 and V is TRBV28; D is perhaps TRBD1 (6 bases). The ends were cut back, 8 bases at V and 1 base at J, with 14 bases in the middle. CDR3 length: 14 residues. Germline values: CDR1 MDHEN, CDR2 SYDVKM.

This clonotype was counted a few times. The V and J genes are TRBV27 and TRBJ1-5; D unresolved. The CDR3 consists of 11 residues. Germline CDR1 reads MNHEY; CDR2 reads SMNVEV (reference sequence). Trimming stripped 8 bases from V and 3 bases from J, with 5 bases between. This CDR3 is CASGFNQPQHF. In nucleotides, the CDR3 is TGTGCCAGCGGCTTCAATCAGCCCCAGCATTTT.

Of note for this clonotype: A read error may account for a junction end that differs from germline. This chain links TRBV6-5 with TRBJ2-1, with TRBD2 matching over 11 bases. This CDR3 contains 13 residues. CDR1 is MNHEY, CDR2 SVGAGI, per germline. The CDR3 DNA follows: TGTGCCAGCAGTTCTATAGCGGGGGGGGAGCAGCTCTTC. This gives the protein CASSSIAGGEQLF.

In its sample, this clonotype was seen a few times. V gene TRBV20-1 combines with J gene TRBJ2-1, with 8 nucleotides matching TRBD2. With 3 bases clipped from V and 8 bases from J, the junction kept 12 bases outside the gene matches. The CDR3 length is 15 residues. Germline V CDR1 and CDR2: DFQATT, SNEGSKA (reference sequence). This CDR3 reads CSARVLREGTDEQFF. The CDR3, as DNA: TGCAGTGCTAGGGTCCTCCGGGAGGGGACTGATGAGCAGTTCTTC.

The J gene is TRBJ1-2, the V gene TRBV7-9; TRBD1 might be the D (6 bases). Trimming took 4 bases from V and 1 from J, leaving 13 bases between them. The CDR3 is 15 residues long. Looked up from germline, CDR1 is SEHNR and CDR2 is FQNEAQ (reference sequence). This CDR3 reads CASSSDSRVNYGYTF. CDR3 coding DNA: TGTGCCAGCAGCTCGGACAGCCGAGTTAACTATGGCTACACCTTC.

This clonotype has a count of ten or more. This chain joins TRBV27 and TRBJ2-1; D uncertain. The end of the DNA fits TRBJ2-7 better, so the J call may be wrong. Germline CDR1 is MNHEY and CDR2 is SMNVEV (reference sequence). The CDR3 loop spans 13 amino acids. The CDR3, as DNA: TGTGCCAGCAGTTTAGGGTTTGCCTACGAGCAGTACTTC. Amino acids: CASSLGFAYEQYF.

With regard to this clonotype: An end of the junction differs from the germline gene, which may be a read error. The CDR3 spells CASSSGTLLGDTLYF. The CDR3 DNA is TGTGCCAGCAGCTCCGGGACTCTTTTAGGGGATACGCTGTATTTT. This chain joins TRBV6-1 and TRBJ2-3, with TRBD2 as a possible D gene (6 bases). There are 15 residues in the CDR3. The germline CDR1 and CDR2 sequences are MNHNS and SASEGT.

This clonotype was observed a handful of times. The chain uses TRBV12-3 or TRBV12-4 and TRBJ1-5; 12 bases map to TRBD1. Trimming cost V 3 bases and J 9 bases; bases outside gene matches: 9. There are 16 residues in the CDR3. The CDR3 reads CASSFSGQGARTPQHF. CDR3 nucleotide sequence: TGTGCCAGCAGTTTTTCGGGACAGGGGGCCAGGACGCCCCAGCATTTT.

V is TRBV7-9 and J is TRBJ2-1; 7 bases match TRBD2. V gave up 1 base and J gave up 8 bases; unmatched junction bases: 8. The CDR3 has 15 amino acids. Germline CDR1 is SEHNR and CDR2 is FQNEAQ (reference sequence). For the CDR3, the DNA is TGTGCCAGCAGCTTAGTATTAGCGGGTAGCCATGAGCAGTTCTTC. This encodes CASSLVLAGSHEQFF.

The V and J genes are TRBV4-3 and TRBJ1-4; D not resolved. V lost 1 base and J 7 bases, leaving 7 bases between the germline ends. CDR1 and CDR2 from the germline V gene are LGHNA and YSLEER. CDR3 length: 13 amino acids. The CDR3 DNA sequence: TGCGCCAGCAGCCAAGGATCGGGTGAAAAACTGTTTTTT. Translating gives CASSQGSGEKLFF.

The chain couples TRBV15 to TRBJ1-2, with D uncertain. Trimming shortened V by 3 bases and J by 4 bases, and 15 bases separated the two germline ends. The CDR3 is 15 residues long. Germline V CDR1 and CDR2: LNHNV, YYDKDF (reference sequence). In nucleotides, the CDR3 is TGTGCCACCAGCAGTGAAGATTGGGTCTTCTATGGCTACACCTTC. Encoded protein: CATSSEDWVFYGYTF.

The chain combines TRBV28 with TRBJ1-2; a weak D match, TRBD1 (5 bases). Germline values: CDR1 MDHEN, CDR2 SYDVKM. This CDR3 has 11 residues. The V end was cut by 5 bases, the J end by 8 bases, with 9 bases between. The CDR3 bases are TGTGCCAGCAGTCCAGGGTGGGGCTACACCTTC. It encodes CASSPGWGYTF.

This clonotype turned up a few times. This sequence joins TRBV20-1 and TRBJ2-5; 13 nucleotides align to TRBD2. The DNA end favors TRBJ2-1, so the J call may be wrong. The length of the CDR3 is 14 residues. Germline V lookup: CDR1 DFQATT, CDR2 SNEGSKA (reference sequence). The CDR3 nucleotides are TGCAGTGTTCCGGGACTAGCGGGACAGGAGGTGCAGTTCTTC. Amino acid sequence: CSVPGLAGQEVQFF.

This clonotype was counted a few times. The chain is built from TRBV20-1 and TRBJ2-7; TRBD1 matches 7 bases. Germline loops: CDR1 DFQATT, CDR2 SNEGSKA (reference sequence). V lost 7 bases to trimming and J lost 1 base; unmatched junction nucleotides: 7. This CDR3 contains 13 residues. The CDR3: CSVRGQPSYEQYF. Here the CDR3 DNA reads TGCAGTGTCAGGGGACAGCCTTCCTACGAGCAGTACTTC.

This clonotype was counted a few times. The chain joins TRBV29-1 to TRBJ2-7; TRBD1 matches 7 bases. Unmatched junction bases numbered 4, after V lost 4 bases and J lost 1 base. CDR3 length: 13 residues. Germline CDR1 SQVTM, CDR2 ANQGSEA. CDR3 sequence reads: CSVGRQGSYEQYF. Written as DNA, the CDR3 is TGCAGCGTTGGAAGACAGGGATCCTACGAGCAGTACTTC.

CDR3 amino acids: CASRPYAEPGTGGRNQPQHF. The CDR3 coding sequence is TGTGCCAGCAGGCCTTATGCCGAACCTGGGACAGGGGGTAGGAATCAGCCCCAGCATTTT. The genes are TRBV27 and TRBJ1-5; 11 nucleotides align to TRBD1. Looked up from germline, CDR1 is MNHEY and CDR2 is SMNVEV (reference sequence). The J segment lost 4 bases and the V segment lost 6 bases, leaving 20 bases of the junction unmatched. This CDR3 comprises 20 residues.

The chain has TRBV2 and TRBJ2-7; D may be TRBD1 (5 bases). Trimming took off 6 bases at V and 1 base at J, with 13 bases between the two ends. CDR1 SNHLY and CDR2 FYNNEI come from the germline V gene. The CDR3 loop spans 14 amino acids. DNA for the CDR3: TGTGCCAGCAGCCTGACAGACCCATCCTACGAGCAGTACTTC. Translation: CASSLTDPSYEQYF.

This clonotype showed up just a few times. The genes are TRBV5-1 and TRBJ2-5; D not certain. Trimming pared 6 bases from V and 0 bases from J, leaving 9 bases between. CDR3 size: 13 residues. Per the germline V gene, CDR1 is SGHRS and CDR2 is YFSETQ. This chain's CDR3 is CASTEGNQETQYF. CDR3 nucleotides: TGCGCCAGCACGGAAGGGAACCAAGAGACCCAGTACTTC.

The chain uses TRBV4-3 and TRBJ2-1, with 11 bases lining up with TRBD2. This CDR3 has 16 amino acids. Trimming cost V 0 bases and J 5 bases; bases outside gene matches: 3. Per the germline V gene, CDR1 is LGHNA and CDR2 is YSLEER. DNA of the CDR3: TGCGCCAGCAGCCAAGAAATAGCGGGAGGGAACAATGAGCAGTTCTTC. Its protein is CASSQEIAGGNNEQFF.